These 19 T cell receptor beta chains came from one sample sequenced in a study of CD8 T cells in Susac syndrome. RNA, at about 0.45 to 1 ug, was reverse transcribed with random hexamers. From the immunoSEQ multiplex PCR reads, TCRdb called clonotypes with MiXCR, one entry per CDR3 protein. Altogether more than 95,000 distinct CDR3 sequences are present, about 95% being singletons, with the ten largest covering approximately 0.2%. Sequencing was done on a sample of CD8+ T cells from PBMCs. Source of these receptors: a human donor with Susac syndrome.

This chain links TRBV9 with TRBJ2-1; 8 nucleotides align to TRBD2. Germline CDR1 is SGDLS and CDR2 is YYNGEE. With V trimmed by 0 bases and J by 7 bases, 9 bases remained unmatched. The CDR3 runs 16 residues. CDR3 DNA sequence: TGTGCCAGCAGCGTAGTTCCCGGGAGGGCAAGTAATGAGCAGTTCTTC. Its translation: CASSVVPGRASNEQFF.

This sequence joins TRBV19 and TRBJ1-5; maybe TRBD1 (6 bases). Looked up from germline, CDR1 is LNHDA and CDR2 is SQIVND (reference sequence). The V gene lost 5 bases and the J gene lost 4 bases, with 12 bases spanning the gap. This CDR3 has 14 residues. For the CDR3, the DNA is TGTGCCAGTAGTGCCGGACAGAAAAATCAGCCCCAGCATTTT. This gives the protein CASSAGQKNQPQHF.

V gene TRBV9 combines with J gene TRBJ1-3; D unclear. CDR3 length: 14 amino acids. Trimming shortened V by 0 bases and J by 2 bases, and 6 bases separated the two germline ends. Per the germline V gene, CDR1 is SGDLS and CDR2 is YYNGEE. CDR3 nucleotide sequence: TGTGCCAGCAGCGTAGACACAGCTGGAAACACCATATATTTT. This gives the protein CASSVDTAGNTIYF.

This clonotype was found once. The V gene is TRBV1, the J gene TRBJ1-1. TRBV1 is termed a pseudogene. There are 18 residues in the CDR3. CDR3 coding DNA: TGCACCAGCAGCCAAGATTTAGGACAGGTGGTGATGAACACTGAAGCTTTCTTT. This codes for CTSSQDLGQVVMNTEAFF.

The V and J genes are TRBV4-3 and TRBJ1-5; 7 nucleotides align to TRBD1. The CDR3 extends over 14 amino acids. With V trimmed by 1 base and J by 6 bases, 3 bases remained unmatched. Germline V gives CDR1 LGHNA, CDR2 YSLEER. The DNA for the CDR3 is TGCGCCAGCAGCCAAGGACAGGGTAGTCAGCCCCAGCATTTT. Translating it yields CASSQGQGSQPQHF.

The CDR3 reads CATSSGENTEAFF. The CDR3 nucleotides read TGTGCCACAAGCTCAGGAGAGAACACTGAAGCTTTCTTT. This chain joins TRBV6-4 and TRBJ1-1; D is uncertain. Between the trimmed V and J ends, which lost 10 bases and 1 base, there was a span of 13 bases. The CDR3 runs to 13 residues. CDR1 MRHNA and CDR2 SNTAGT come from the germline V gene.

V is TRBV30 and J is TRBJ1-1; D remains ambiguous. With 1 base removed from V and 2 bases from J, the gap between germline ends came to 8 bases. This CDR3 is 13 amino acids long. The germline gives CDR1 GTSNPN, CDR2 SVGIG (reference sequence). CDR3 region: CAWSDQDNTEAFF. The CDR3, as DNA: TGTGCCTGGAGTGATCAGGATAACACTGAAGCTTTCTTT.

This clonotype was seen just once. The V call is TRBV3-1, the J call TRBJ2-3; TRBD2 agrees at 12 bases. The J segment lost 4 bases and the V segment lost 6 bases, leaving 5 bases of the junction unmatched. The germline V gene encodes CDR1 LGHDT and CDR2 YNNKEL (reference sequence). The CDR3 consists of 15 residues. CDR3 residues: CASSRTSGDPDTQYF. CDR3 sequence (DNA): TGTGCCAGCAGTCGGACTAGCGGGGACCCAGATACGCAGTATTTT.

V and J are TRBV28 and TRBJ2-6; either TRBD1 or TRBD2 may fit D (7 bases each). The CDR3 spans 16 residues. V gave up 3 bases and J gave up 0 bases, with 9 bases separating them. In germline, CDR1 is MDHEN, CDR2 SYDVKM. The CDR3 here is CASSFRGGSGANVLTF. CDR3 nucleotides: TGTGCCAGCAGTTTCAGGGGGGGCTCTGGGGCCAACGTCCTGACTTTC.

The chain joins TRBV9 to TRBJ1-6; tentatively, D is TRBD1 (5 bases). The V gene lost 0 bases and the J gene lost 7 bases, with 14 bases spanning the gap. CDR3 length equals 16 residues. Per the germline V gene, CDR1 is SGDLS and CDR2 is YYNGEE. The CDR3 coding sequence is TGTGCCAGCAGCGTAGCAATAGGGGTGGAGAATTCACCCCTCCACTTT. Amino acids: CASSVAIGVENSPLHF.

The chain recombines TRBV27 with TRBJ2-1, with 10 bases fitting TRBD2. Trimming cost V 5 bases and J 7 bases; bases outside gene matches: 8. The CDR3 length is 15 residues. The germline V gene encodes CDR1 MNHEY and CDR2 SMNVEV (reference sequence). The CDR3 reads CASSPGTSDDNEQFF. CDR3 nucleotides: TGTGCCAGCAGTCCCGGGACTAGCGATGATAATGAGCAGTTCTTC.

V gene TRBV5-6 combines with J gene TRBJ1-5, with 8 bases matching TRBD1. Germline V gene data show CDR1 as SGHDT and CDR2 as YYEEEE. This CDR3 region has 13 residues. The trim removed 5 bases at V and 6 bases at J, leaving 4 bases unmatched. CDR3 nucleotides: TGTGCCAGCAGTCAGGGGGCTGGTCAGCCCCAGCATTTT. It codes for CASSQGAGQPQHF. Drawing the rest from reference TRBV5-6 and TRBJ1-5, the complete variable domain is DAGVTQSPTHLIKTRGQQVTLRCSPKSGHDTVSWYQQALGQGPQFIFQYYEEEERQRGNFPDRFSGHQFPNYSSELNVNALLLGDSALYLCASSQGAGQPQHFGDGTRLSIL.

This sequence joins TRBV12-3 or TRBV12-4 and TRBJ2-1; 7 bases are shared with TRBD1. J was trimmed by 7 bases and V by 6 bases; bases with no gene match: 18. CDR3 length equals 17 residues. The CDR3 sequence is CASRPALGDSGWNEQFF. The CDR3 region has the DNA TGTGCCAGCAGACCAGCCTTGGGGGACAGTGGCTGGAATGAGCAGTTCTTC.

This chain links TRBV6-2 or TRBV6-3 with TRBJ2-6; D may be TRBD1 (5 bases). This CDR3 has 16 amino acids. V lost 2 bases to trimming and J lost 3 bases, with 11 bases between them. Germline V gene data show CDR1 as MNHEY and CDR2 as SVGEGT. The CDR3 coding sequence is TGTGCCAGCAGTTACACGCAGGGTTATGGGGCCAACGTCCTGACTTTC. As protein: CASSYTQGYGANVLTF.

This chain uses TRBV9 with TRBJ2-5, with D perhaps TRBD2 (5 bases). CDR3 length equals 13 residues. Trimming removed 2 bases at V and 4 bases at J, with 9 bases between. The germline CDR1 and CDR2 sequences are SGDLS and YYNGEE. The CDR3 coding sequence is TGTGCCAGCAGCGTTTGGAGCGGAGAGACCCAGTACTTC. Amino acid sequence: CASSVWSGETQYF.

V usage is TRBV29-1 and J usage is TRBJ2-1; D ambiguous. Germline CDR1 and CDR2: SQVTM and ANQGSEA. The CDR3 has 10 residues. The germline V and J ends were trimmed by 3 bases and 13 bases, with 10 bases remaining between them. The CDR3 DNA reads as TGCAGCGTTGATCCCTCCAAACAGTTCTTC. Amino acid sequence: CSVDPSKQFF.

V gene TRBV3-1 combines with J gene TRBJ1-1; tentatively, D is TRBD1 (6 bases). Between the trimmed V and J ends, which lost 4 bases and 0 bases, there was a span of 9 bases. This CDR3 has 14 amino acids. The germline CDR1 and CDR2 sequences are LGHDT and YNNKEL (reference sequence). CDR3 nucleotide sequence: TGTGCCAGCAGCCGACAGGAGATGAACACTGAAGCTTTCTTT. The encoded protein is CASSRQEMNTEAFF. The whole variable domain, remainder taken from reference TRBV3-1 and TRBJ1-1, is DTAVSQTPKYLVTQMGNDKSIKCEQNLGHDTMYWYKQDSKKFLKIMFSYNNKELIINETVPNRFSPKSPDKAHLNLHINSLELGDSAVYFCASSRQEMNTEAFFGQGTRLTVV.

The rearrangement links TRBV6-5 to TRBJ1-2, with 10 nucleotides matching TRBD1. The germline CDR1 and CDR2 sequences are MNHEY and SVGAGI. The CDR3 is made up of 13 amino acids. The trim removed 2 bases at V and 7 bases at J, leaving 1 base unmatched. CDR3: CASSYGTGVGYTF. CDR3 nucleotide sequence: TGTGCCAGCAGTTACGGGACAGGGGTTGGCTACACCTTC.

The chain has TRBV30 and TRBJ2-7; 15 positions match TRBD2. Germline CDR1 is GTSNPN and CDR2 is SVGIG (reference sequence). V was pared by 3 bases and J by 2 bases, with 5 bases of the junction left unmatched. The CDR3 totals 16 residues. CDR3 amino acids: CAWSGLAGGLTYEQYF. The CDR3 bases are TGTGCCTGGAGCGGACTAGCGGGGGGGCTTACCTACGAGCAGTACTTC.